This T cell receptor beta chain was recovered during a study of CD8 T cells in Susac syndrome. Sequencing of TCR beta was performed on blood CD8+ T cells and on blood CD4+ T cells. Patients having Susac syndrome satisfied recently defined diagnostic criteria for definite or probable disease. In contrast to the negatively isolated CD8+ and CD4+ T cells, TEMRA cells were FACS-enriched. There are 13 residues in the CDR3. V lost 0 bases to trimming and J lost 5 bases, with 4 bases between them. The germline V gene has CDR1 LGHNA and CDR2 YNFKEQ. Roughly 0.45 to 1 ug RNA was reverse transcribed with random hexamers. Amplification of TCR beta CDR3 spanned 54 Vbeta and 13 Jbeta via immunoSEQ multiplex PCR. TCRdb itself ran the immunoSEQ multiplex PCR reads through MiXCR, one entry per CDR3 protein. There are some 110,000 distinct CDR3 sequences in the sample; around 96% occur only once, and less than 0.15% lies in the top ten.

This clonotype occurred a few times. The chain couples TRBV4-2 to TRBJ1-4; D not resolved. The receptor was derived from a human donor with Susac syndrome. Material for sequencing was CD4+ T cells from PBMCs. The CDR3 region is CASSQELNEKLFF. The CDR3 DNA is TGTGCCAGCAGCCAAGAGCTGAATGAAAAACTGTTTTTT.